A single sample gave rise to the 22 T cell receptor beta chains below, sequenced in a study of cytomegalovirus exposure and HLA in healthy donors. 13 Jbeta primers and 60 Vbeta primers were used for the PCR. The assay was immunoSEQ multiplex PCR, and TCRdb's table has in-frame clones only and misses some. This sample contains roughly 70,000 clones. The sequenced sample consisted of PBMCs. The receptors originated from a female donor in good health and CMV-seropositive.

This chain uses TRBV5-1 with TRBJ2-3; perhaps TRBD1 as D (5 bases). The ends were cut back, 0 bases at V and 0 bases at J, with 8 bases in the middle. Germline lookup yields CDR1 SGHRS and CDR2 YFSETQ. The CDR3 covers 15 residues. CDR3 in DNA: TGCGCCAGCAGCTTGGAGGGGATTAGCACAGATACGCAGTATTTT. Protein sequence: CASSLEGISTDTQYF.

The chain employs TRBV18 and TRBJ2-7; D possibly corresponds to TRBD2 (7 bases). The CDR3 loop spans 16 amino acids. Germline V gives CDR1 KGHSH, CDR2 LQKENI. The V end was cut by 2 bases, the J end by 5 bases, with 19 bases between. The CDR3 sequence: CASSPGRGGARNEQYF. DNA of the CDR3: TGTGCCAGCTCACCAGGAAGGGGGGGGGCTAGAAACGAGCAGTACTTC. Supplemented by reference TRBV18 and TRBJ2-7, the full variable domain reads NAGVMQNPRHLVRRRGQEARLRCSPMKGHSHVYWYRQLPEEGLKFMVYLQKENIIDESGMPKERFSAEFPKEGPSILRIQQVVRGDSAAYFCASSPGRGGARNEQYFGPGTRLTVT.

V is TRBV5-1 and J is TRBJ2-3, with D possibly being TRBD2 (6 bases). Germline V gene data show CDR1 as SGHRS and CDR2 as YFSETQ. This CDR3 is 16 amino acids long. Trimming shortened V by 0 bases and J by 0 bases, and 11 bases separated the two germline ends. The CDR3 loop is CASSLGGAGSTDTQYF. Here the CDR3 DNA reads TGCGCCAGCAGCTTGGGAGGGGCGGGGAGCACAGATACGCAGTATTTT.

The chain combines TRBV9 with TRBJ2-3; 12 positions agree with TRBD2. Germline V gene data show CDR1 as SGDLS and CDR2 as YYNGEE. This CDR3 has 16 amino acids. V lost 3 bases and J lost 5; bases outside the gene matches: 7. The CDR3 sequence: CASSATSGRGLDTQYF. DNA for the CDR3: TGTGCCAGCAGCGCGACTAGCGGGAGAGGATTAGATACGCAGTATTTT.

V is TRBV27 and J is TRBJ1-4; TRBD1 might be the D (5 bases). Between the trimmed V and J ends, which lost 2 bases and 5 bases, there was a span of 12 bases. Per the germline V gene, CDR1 is MNHEY and CDR2 is SMNVEV (reference sequence). The CDR3 runs to 15 residues. The CDR3 coding sequence is TGTGCCAGCAGTTTACGGACACGCCCGAATGAAAAACTGTTTTTT. Translation gives CASSLRTRPNEKLFF.

The chain has TRBV9 and TRBJ2-1; D remains ambiguous. The CDR3 totals 13 residues. V dropped 4 bases and J dropped 10 bases, with 15 bases sitting between them. CDR1 is SGDLS, CDR2 YYNGEE, per germline. The DNA of the CDR3 is TGTGCCAGCAGCCCAAGATCTACTGAGGAGCAGTTCTTC. It translates to CASSPRSTEEQFF.

The chain carries TRBV7-8 and TRBJ2-3, with 7 bases that match TRBD2. The CDR3 loop spans 17 amino acids. Trimming at V came to 5 bases and at J to 3 bases, leaving 14 bases not matched to a gene. Germline assignment: CDR1 SGHVS and CDR2 FQNEAQ. The CDR3 nucleotides read TGTGCCAGCAGCGCGAAACGAGCGGGGCGGGGGACAGATACGCAGTATTTT. Encoded protein: CASSAKRAGRGTDTQYF.

This rearrangement joins TRBV11-2 to TRBJ1-6; D not resolved. V was trimmed by 5 bases and J by 6 bases, leaving 14 bases between them. CDR3 length: 15 residues. Germline V lookup: CDR1 SGHAT, CDR2 FQNNGV. The DNA of the CDR3 is TGTGCCAGCAGCCCCTCCGGGGTGGGTAATTCACCCCTCCACTTT. Encoded protein: CASSPSGVGNSPLHF.

The V and J genes are TRBV4-2 and TRBJ1-2; weak D call: TRBD1 (5 bases). Germline CDR1 is LGHNA and CDR2 is YNFKEQ. Trimming stripped 4 bases from V and 7 bases from J, with 19 bases between. The CDR3 has 15 residues. The CDR3 region has the DNA TGTGCCAGCAGCCCCTGGGCTGGGGACGGGAGTGGCTACACCTTC. This codes for CASSPWAGDGSGYTF.

The chain has TRBV27 and TRBJ2-1; 9 positions agree with TRBD2. The CDR3 is 16 amino acids. V gave up 4 bases and J gave up 6 bases; unmatched junction bases: 10. Per germline, CDR1 MNHEY and CDR2 SMNVEV (reference sequence). In DNA form, the CDR3 reads TGTGCCAGCAGTTGGGGGCTAGCGGGACCGAGCAATGAGCAGTTCTTC. Translation gives CASSWGLAGPSNEQFF.

The chain joins TRBV30 to TRBJ2-5, with 8 bases lining up with TRBD1. V shed 0 bases, J shed 4 bases, and the junction held 1 base outside the gene matches. Germline loops: CDR1 GTSNPN, CDR2 SVGIG (reference sequence). The CDR3 totals 13 residues. In nucleotides, the CDR3 is TGTGCCTGGAGTGTACAGGGGGGAGAGACCCAGTACTTC. Protein: CAWSVQGGETQYF.

J is TRBJ2-1 and V is TRBV7-2; no reliable D call. CDR3 length: 13 residues. Germline V CDR1 and CDR2: SGHTA, FQGNSA. V shed 1 base and J shed 6 bases, with 7 bases lying between them. CDR3 residues: CASSLVGGNEQFF. Written as DNA, the CDR3 is TGTGCCAGCAGCTTAGTCGGCGGCAATGAGCAGTTCTTC.

V gene TRBV30 combines with J gene TRBJ2-5; D may be TRBD1 (6 bases). CDR3 length equals 14 residues. CDR1 and CDR2 (germline): GTSNPN, SVGIG (reference sequence). V lost 1 base, J lost 5 bases, and 14 bases lay in between. The CDR3 coding sequence is TGTGCCTGGAGTGGGCAGGGGTGGGGGGAGACCCAGTACTTC. Translation gives CAWSGQGWGETQYF.

The chain couples TRBV19 to TRBJ2-7; TRBD2 matches 8 bases. Germline V gene data show CDR1 as LNHDA and CDR2 as SQIVND (reference sequence). V shed 2 bases, J shed 2 bases, and the junction held 2 bases outside the gene matches. There are 14 residues in the CDR3. CDR3 sequence reads: CASSISGSPYEQYF. CDR3 nucleotides: TGTGCCAGTAGTATAAGCGGGAGCCCCTACGAGCAGTACTTC.

CDR3 sequence reads: CASSEYKGGFGEQYF. In nucleotides, the CDR3 is TGCGCCAGCAGTGAGTACAAAGGGGGATTCGGTGAGCAGTACTTC. This sequence joins TRBV10-1 and TRBJ2-7; a weak D match, TRBD1 (6 bases). Germline V gene data show CDR1 as WNHNN and CDR2 as SYGVQD (reference sequence). The V gene lost 1 base and the J gene lost 7 bases, with 17 bases spanning the gap. This CDR3 contains 15 residues.

V usage is TRBV6-5 and J usage is TRBJ2-7, with 11 bases matching TRBD1. From germline, CDR1 is MNHEY and CDR2 SVGAGI. The CDR3 runs 16 residues. J lost 2 bases, V lost 4 bases, and 7 bases had no gene match. In DNA form, the CDR3 reads TGTGCCAGCAGTTCTATCCCGGGACAGGGGGCCTACGAGCAGTACTTC. Protein sequence: CASSSIPGQGAYEQYF.

V is TRBV15 and J is TRBJ2-7; TRBD2 aligns across 8 bases. Trimming took 0 bases from V and 5 from J; bases not matched to a gene: 3. The CDR3 consists of 14 residues. From germline, CDR1 is LNHNV and CDR2 YYDKDF (reference sequence). This CDR3 is CATSRDPAGDEQYF. The CDR3, as DNA: TGTGCCACCAGCAGAGATCCAGCGGGAGACGAGCAGTACTTC.

CDR3 sequence (DNA): TGTGCCAGCAGCCCAGGAGGCGCAGATACGCAGTATTTT. It is translated as CASSPGGADTQYF. This rearrangement joins TRBV28 to TRBJ2-3, with D maybe TRBD2 (5 bases). The CDR3 is 13 residues long. V dropped 6 bases and J dropped 4 bases, with 11 bases sitting between them. Germline CDR1 reads MDHEN; CDR2 reads SYDVKM.

This chain links TRBV9 with TRBJ2-2; 7 bases agree with TRBD2. Germline assignment: CDR1 SGDLS and CDR2 YYNGEE. Trimming cost V 5 bases and J 6 bases; bases outside gene matches: 7. The CDR3 contains 14 residues. The CDR3 loop reads CASRGGGSSGELFF. Written as DNA, the CDR3 is TGTGCCAGCAGGGGGGGAGGGTCTTCCGGGGAGCTGTTTTTT.

This chain uses TRBV28 with TRBJ1-2, with unresolved D. Deletions cut 3 bases from V and 7 bases from J, with 9 bases between. Germline assignment: CDR1 MDHEN and CDR2 SYDVKM. This CDR3 region has 12 residues. DNA of the CDR3: TGTGCCAGCAGTTTCGGGTCACTTGGCTACACCTTC. This encodes CASSFGSLGYTF.

The V gene is TRBV21-1, the J gene TRBJ2-7; the table's D call of TRBD2 was not tested on the DNA. TRBV21-1 is given as a pseudogene. This CDR3 has 14 residues. CDR3: CATPLAGGVYEQYF. DNA for the CDR3: TGTGCCACCCCTCTAGCGGGAGGGGTATACGAGCAGTACTTC.

The chain links TRBV5-1 to TRBJ1-2; tentative D call: TRBD1 (5 bases). The length of the CDR3 is 15 residues. The germline V and J ends were trimmed by 0 bases and 0 bases, with 9 bases remaining between them. CDR1 is SGHRS, CDR2 YFSETQ, per germline. CDR3 residues: CASSLGGAANYGYTF. The CDR3 DNA follows: TGCGCCAGCAGCTTGGGTGGGGCCGCTAACTATGGCTACACCTTC. The full variable domain, with the rest looked up from reference TRBV5-1 and TRBJ1-2, is KAGVTQTPRYLIKTRGQQVTLSCSPISGHRSVSWYQQTPGQGLQFLFEYFSETQRNKGNFPGRFSGRQFSNSRSEMNVSTLELGDSALYLCASSLGGAANYGYTFGSGTRLTVV.